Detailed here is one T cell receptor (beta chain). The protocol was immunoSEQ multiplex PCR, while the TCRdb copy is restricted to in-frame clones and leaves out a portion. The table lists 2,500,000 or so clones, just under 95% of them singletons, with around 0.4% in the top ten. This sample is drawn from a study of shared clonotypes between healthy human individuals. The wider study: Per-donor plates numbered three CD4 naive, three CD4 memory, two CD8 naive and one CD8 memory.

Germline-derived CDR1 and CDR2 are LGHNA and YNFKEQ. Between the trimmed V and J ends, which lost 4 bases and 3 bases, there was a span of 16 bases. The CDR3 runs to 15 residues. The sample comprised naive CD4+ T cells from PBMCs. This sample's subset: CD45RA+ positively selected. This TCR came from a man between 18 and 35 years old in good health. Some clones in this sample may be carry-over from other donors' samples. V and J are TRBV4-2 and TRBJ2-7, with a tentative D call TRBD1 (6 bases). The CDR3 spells CASSPSSGQVYEQYF. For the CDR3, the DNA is TGTGCCAGCAGCCCGTCCTCGGGACAAGTCTACGAGCAGTACTTC.